This passage covers 19 T cell receptor beta chains from one sample sequenced in a study of blood T cells in healthy people across ages. Through a sample-barcoded 5' primer and a J-beta primer mix, a second PCR was run for 7 to 11 cycles. One entry per CDR3 protein, called by TCRdb with MiXCR from the 5' RACE reads. This sample has over 600,000 distinct CDR3 sequences; about 43% occur once, and the top ten carry about 32%. Sequenced input: blood. The receptors shown here come from a man at least 80 years old in good health.

This chain connects TRBV24-1 to TRBJ2-1; unclear D gene. Germline CDR1 reads KGHDR; CDR2 reads SFDVKD. With 4 bases removed from V and 13 bases from J, the gap between germline ends came to 13 bases. This CDR3 contains 12 residues. The CDR3, as DNA: TGTGCCACCAGTGAAACTACTAAAGGTCAGTTCTTC. Translated: CATSETTKGQFF.

CDR3 protein: CASSVVAGAQETQYF. Here the CDR3 DNA reads TGCGCCAGCAGCGTAGTAGCGGGGGCCCAAGAGACCCAGTACTTC. V and J are TRBV5-1 and TRBJ2-5; TRBD2 agrees at 9 bases. From germline, CDR1 is SGHRS and CDR2 YFSETQ. CDR3 size: 15 residues. With V trimmed by 4 bases and J by 1 base, 5 bases remained unmatched.

The chain couples TRBV21-1 to TRBJ1-5. TRBV21-1 is labeled a pseudogene. The CDR3 totals 15 residues. As DNA, the CDR3 is TGTGCCAGCACCCTAGGGCAGGCCTTCAATCAGCCCCAGCATTTT. Translated: CASTLGQAFNQPQHF.

This clonotype has a handful of counts. The chain joins TRBV4-3 to TRBJ2-5; 14 bases agree with TRBD2. The CDR3 sequence is 17 residues long. CDR1 and CDR2 (germline): LGHNA, YSLEER. Trimming took 0 bases from V and 5 from J; bases not matched to a gene: 5. This CDR3 is CASSQEGLAGAYETQYF. Here the CDR3 DNA reads TGCGCCAGCAGCCAAGAGGGACTAGCGGGAGCGTATGAGACCCAGTACTTC.

This clonotype showed up many times. The chain carries TRBV7-9 and TRBJ2-3, with D maybe TRBD2 (6 bases). V lost 5 bases and J lost 5, with 11 bases in between. Germline-derived CDR1 and CDR2 are SEHNR and FQNEAQ (reference sequence). The CDR3 loop spans 13 amino acids. In DNA form, the CDR3 reads TGTGCCAGCAGCGTAGACGGGAGAGATACGCAGTATTTT. It encodes CASSVDGRDTQYF. Complete variable domain (other parts from reference TRBV7-9 and TRBJ2-3): DTGVSQNPRHKITKRGQNVTFRCDPISEHNRLYWYRQTLGQGPEFLTYFQNEAQLEKSRLLSDRFSAERPKGSFSTLEIQRTEQGDSAMYLCASSVDGRDTQYFGPGTRLTVL.

This clonotype was observed a handful of times. The rearrangement joins TRBV12-3 or TRBV12-4 to TRBJ1-5, with D perhaps matching TRBD1 (5 bases). The CDR3 is 14 residues long. V was pared by 3 bases and J by 3 bases, with 9 bases between. The CDR3 region is CASSFGGTNQPQHF. The DNA for the CDR3 is TGTGCCAGCAGTTTTGGGGGGACCAATCAGCCCCAGCATTTT.

A few counts support this clonotype. The chain combines TRBV4-3 with TRBJ2-1; TRBD2 might be the D (5 bases). Germline assignment: CDR1 LGHNA and CDR2 YSLEER. This CDR3 region has 12 residues. V was clipped by 4 bases and J by 8 bases, with 9 bases between them. CDR3 in DNA: TGCGCCAGCAGCCCGTCGGGGTATGAGCAGTTCTTC. Protein product: CASSPSGYEQFF.

V gene TRBV6-2 or TRBV6-3 combines with J gene TRBJ1-6, with unresolved D. Deletions cut 3 bases from V and 8 bases from J, with 20 bases between. CDR1 and CDR2 (germline): MNHEY, SVGEGT. The CDR3 is made up of 17 amino acids. The CDR3 DNA follows: TGTGCCAGCAGTTATATTACCCGATCGGGGAGAGATTCACCCCTCCACTTT. Translating it yields CASSYITRSGRDSPLHF.

The chain carries TRBV9 and TRBJ2-2, with 14 bases fitting TRBD2. Trimming took 4 bases from V and 5 from J; bases not matched to a gene: 4. The CDR3 extends over 16 amino acids. Germline assignment: CDR1 SGDLS and CDR2 YYNGEE. CDR3 sequence (DNA): TGTGCCAGCAGCTTCGGACTAGCGGGGGGAACCGGGGAGCTGTTTTTT. Its translation is CASSFGLAGGTGELFF.

The chain couples TRBV29-1 to TRBJ2-1; D possibly corresponds to TRBD2 (6 bases). The CDR3 is 19 residues long. Trimming took off 3 bases at V and 4 bases at J, with 28 bases between the two ends. CDR1 is SQVTM and CDR2 is ANQGSEA in the germline V gene. The CDR3, as DNA: TGCAGCGTTGATTGGGGACTCCATGGAGCCATAGCGGAATACAATGAGCAGTTCTTC. It specifies CSVDWGLHGAIAEYNEQFF.

J is TRBJ2-3 and V is TRBV7-2; D gene uncertain. Between the trimmed V and J ends, which lost 5 bases and 4 bases, there was a span of 13 bases. Germline loops: CDR1 SGHTA, CDR2 FQGNSA. The CDR3 runs 14 residues. Here the CDR3 DNA reads TGTGCCAGCAGCGCGATCATTACCCCAGATACGCAGTATTTT. Protein sequence: CASSAIITPDTQYF.

The J gene is TRBJ2-5, the V gene TRBV7-9; D gene uncertain. The V end was cut by 1 base, the J end by 5 bases, with 11 bases between. Germline-derived CDR1 and CDR2 are SEHNR and FQNEAQ (reference sequence). The CDR3 contains 14 residues. The CDR3 region has the DNA TGTGCCAGCAGCTTAGGGGGTGCTTTGGAGACCCAGTACTTC. As protein: CASSLGGALETQYF.

Only a few counts were recorded for this clonotype. J is TRBJ2-3 and V is TRBV10-3; the match to TRBD2 covers 7 bases. Germline lookup yields CDR1 ENHRY and CDR2 SYGVKD. The CDR3 contains 14 residues. The ends lost 10 bases at V and 2 bases at J; junction bases unmatched: 9. The CDR3 DNA sequence: TGTGCCAGCCGTGGGGGGGTGGACACAGATACGCAGTATTTT. Translation gives CASRGGVDTDTQYF.

This chain connects TRBV6-2 or TRBV6-3 to TRBJ2-1; weak D call: TRBD1 (6 bases). Germline CDR1 MNHEY, CDR2 SVGEGT. The CDR3 contains 15 residues. The germline V and J ends were trimmed by 6 bases and 4 bases, with 16 bases remaining between them. This CDR3 is CASSDRTVLYNEQFF. DNA of the CDR3: TGTGCCAGCAGCGATCGGACAGTACTTTACAATGAGCAGTTCTTC.

V and J are TRBV12-3 or TRBV12-4 and TRBJ2-3, with 10 bases matching TRBD2. V lost 1 base and J lost 3; bases outside the gene matches: 4. The CDR3 has 16 amino acids. The CDR3: CASSLGVSGGTDTQYF. CDR3 DNA: TGTGCCAGCAGTTTAGGCGTTAGCGGGGGGACAGATACGCAGTATTTT.

The chain couples TRBV5-1 to TRBJ2-3; the match to TRBD2 covers 8 bases. Trimming removed 7 bases from V and 5 bases from J; junction bases left unmatched: 9. Germline CDR1 SGHRS, CDR2 YFSETQ. The CDR3 is 14 residues long. CDR3 protein: CASYVGGAEDTQYF. CDR3 nucleotides: TGCGCCAGCTACGTCGGGGGGGCTGAAGATACGCAGTATTTT.

Of note for this clonotype: At one boundary the junction diverges from the germline segment, which might be a read error. The rearrangement uses TRBV15 and TRBJ2-3, with D perhaps TRBD2 (6 bases). CDR1 and CDR2 (germline): LNHNV, YYDKDF (reference sequence). CDR3 length: 14 amino acids. The DNA of the CDR3 is TGTGTCACCAGCAGGGACTTCAGCACAGATACGCAGTATTTT. Its translation is CVTSRDFSTDTQYF.

The chain uses TRBV29-1 and TRBJ1-5, with D possibly TRBD1 on 5 matching bases. From germline, CDR1 is SQVTM and CDR2 ANQGSEA. V gave up 5 bases and J gave up 4 bases, with 18 bases separating them. The CDR3 is 15 amino acids. The CDR3, as DNA: TGCAGCGTTAGGATTGGGACCGCGGGAAATCAGCCCCAGCATTTT. Protein sequence: CSVRIGTAGNQPQHF.

There are many counts of this clonotype. The rearrangement joins TRBV4-2 to TRBJ2-5; 7 nucleotides line up with TRBD1. Germline V gene lookup returns CDR1 LGHNA and CDR2 YNFKEQ. The V gene end was trimmed by 4 bases and the J gene end by 5 bases; junction bases not matched to a gene: 10. The CDR3 has 15 amino acids. CDR3 nucleotides: TGTGCCAGCAGCCGAGTGACAGGGCGGTTGGAGACCCAGTACTTC. Residues: CASSRVTGRLETQYF.